What follows are 5 T cell receptor beta chains derived from one specimen sequenced in a study of shared clonotypes between healthy human individuals. The repertoire was sequenced with immunoSEQ multiplex PCR; TCRdb's copy has only in-frame clones and lacks some. This table holds 2 million to 2.5 million clones, about nine tenths found once. The sequenced sample was naive CD4+ T cells from PBMCs. Indicated subset: CD45RA+ positively selected. These TCRs come from a man between 18 and 35 years old in good health. Some clones in this sample may be carry-over from other donors' samples.

J is TRBJ1-2 and V is TRBV19; 9 nucleotides match TRBD1. The CDR3 runs 14 residues. The V gene's germline CDR1 is LNHDA and CDR2 SQIVND (reference sequence). V lost 9 bases, J lost 7 bases, and 12 bases stayed unmatched. The CDR3 DNA reads as TGTGCCAGCGGACCGGGACAGGGATTTGGTGGCTACACCTTC. Translating gives CASGPGQGFGGYTF.

V gene TRBV6-4 combines with J gene TRBJ1-1, with unresolved D. Germline lookup yields CDR1 MRHNA and CDR2 SNTAGT. The CDR3 spans 13 residues. V was trimmed by 5 bases and J by 0 bases, leaving 7 bases between them. The CDR3 DNA is TGTGCCAGCAGTCGGGCAGTGAACACTGAAGCTTTCTTT. This gives the protein CASSRAVNTEAFF.

The gene calls are TRBV5-1 and TRBJ1-4, with D maybe TRBD1 (5 bases). The CDR3 has 15 amino acids. Germline assignment: CDR1 SGHRS and CDR2 YFSETQ. The V end lost 4 bases, the J end lost 1 base, and 11 bases lay between the germline ends. The CDR3 is CASSLETETNEKLFF. The CDR3 DNA follows: TGCGCCAGCAGCCTGGAGACAGAAACTAATGAAAAACTGTTTTTT.

About this clone: Other nucleotide sequences in the sample specify the same CDR3. The rearrangement uses TRBV29-1 and TRBJ2-3; a possible D gene is TRBD2 (5 bases). Trimming removed 6 bases at V and 3 bases at J, with 10 bases between. In germline, CDR1 is SQVTM, CDR2 ANQGSEA. The CDR3 contains 12 residues. The CDR3 loop reads CSVDRGTDTQYF. DNA for the CDR3: TGCAGCGTCGATCGGGGAACAGATACGCAGTATTTT.

The chain has TRBV30 and TRBJ1-1; D gene unclear. V shed 3 bases and J shed 7 bases, with 9 bases lying between them. This CDR3 is 11 amino acids long. Germline V gene data show CDR1 as GTSNPN and CDR2 as SVGIG (reference sequence). The CDR3 loop reads CAWRTELEAFF. In DNA, the CDR3 is TGTGCCTGGAGGACGGAACTTGAAGCTTTCTTT.